This TCR beta chain was documented in a study of blood T cell repertoires in COVID-19. For the study at large: Samples of COVID-19 (acute and convalescent) were obtained from the United States, Italy and Spain.

The table came from immunoSEQ multiplex PCR; TCRdb's copy has only in-frame clones and leaves some out. Counted here are around 73,000 clones, approximately 80% occurring once; the ten biggest clones make up roughly 4.5%. V was clipped by 5 bases and J by 6 bases; unmatched bases: 7. The V gene's germline CDR1 is MNHNY and CDR2 SVGAGI (reference sequence). The CDR3 runs to 15 residues. The sample taken for sequencing was peripheral blood. The source of this sequence is a woman between 55 and 75 years old with acute or convalescent COVID-19. This rearrangement joins TRBV6-6 to TRBJ1-5; TRBD1 matches at 10 bases. The CDR3 spells CASSNGQGDSQPQHF. The DNA for the CDR3 is TGTGCCAGCAGTAACGGACAGGGGGATAGTCAGCCCCAGCATTTT.